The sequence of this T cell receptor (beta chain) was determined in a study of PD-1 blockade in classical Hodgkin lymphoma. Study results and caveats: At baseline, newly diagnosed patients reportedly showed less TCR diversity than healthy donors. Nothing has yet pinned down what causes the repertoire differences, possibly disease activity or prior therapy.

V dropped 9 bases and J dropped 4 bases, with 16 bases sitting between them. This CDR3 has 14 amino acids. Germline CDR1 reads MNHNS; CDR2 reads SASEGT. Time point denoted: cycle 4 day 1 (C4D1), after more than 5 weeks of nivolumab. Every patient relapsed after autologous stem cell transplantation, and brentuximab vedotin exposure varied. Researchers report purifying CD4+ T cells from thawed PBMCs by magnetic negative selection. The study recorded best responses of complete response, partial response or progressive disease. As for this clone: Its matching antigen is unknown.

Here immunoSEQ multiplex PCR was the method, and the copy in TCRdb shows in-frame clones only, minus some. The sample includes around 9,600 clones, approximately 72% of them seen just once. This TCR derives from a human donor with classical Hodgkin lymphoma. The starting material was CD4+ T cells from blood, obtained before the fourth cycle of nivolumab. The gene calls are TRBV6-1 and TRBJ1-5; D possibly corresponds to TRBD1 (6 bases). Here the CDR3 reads CASNPTGSNQPQHF. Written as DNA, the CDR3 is TGTGCCAGTAACCCGACAGGCTCTAATCAGCCCCAGCATTTT.